This T cell receptor (beta chain) was captured in a study of T-cell reconstitution after alpha-beta-depleted transplantation in children. V shed 0 bases and J shed 2 bases, with 16 bases lying between them. The CDR3 totals 17 residues. Germline CDR1 is LGHNA and CDR2 is YSLEER. This clonotype was found a few times. Preparation of the TCRbeta library used unique molecular identifiers. TCRdb reprocessed the PCR reads with MiXCR, giving one entry per CDR3 protein. The sample has around 370,000 distinct CDR3 sequences; 10% to 13% are singletons. Source: PBMCs from the stem cell graft donor, taken from the stem cell graft. The receptor's source is a human donor who donated a stem cell graft to a child with acute lymphoblastic leukemia. The gene calls are TRBV4-3 and TRBJ2-5, with a possible D match to TRBD1 (6 bases). In DNA, the CDR3 is TGCGCCAGCAGCCAAGAATTTGTGACAGGCCAGCAAGAGACCCAGTACTTC. It translates to CASSQEFVTGQQETQYF.